Sequencing of this T cell receptor beta chain was carried out in a study of vaccination and CD4 T cells after COVID-19. CD4+ T cells that had been cultured provided DNA sequenced with the Oncomine TCR Beta short-read assay. A single record per CDR3 protein comes from TCRdb applying MiXCR to the PCR reads. The data show 6,000 to 7,000 distinct CDR3 sequences, with 60% to 80% seen just once and roughly a third held by the top ten. The treatment is: roughly ten-day PBMC culture with coronavirus spike peptide pools or control peptides (ViraFEST assay). ViraFEST used peptide pools to expand antigen-specific T cells, then sequenced TCRs. On this clonotype: Its antigen remains unknown.

Trimming pared 3 bases from V and 6 bases from J, leaving 11 bases between. The germline gives CDR1 SEHNR, CDR2 FQNEAQ (reference sequence). The CDR3 contains 13 residues. This sequence joins TRBV7-9 and TRBJ1-1; D is undetermined. This TCR derives from a human donor who had recovered from COVID-19. Sample: CD4+ T cells from blood, cultured in vitro. The chain's CDR3 is CASSLANLAEAFF. The CDR3 bases are TGTGCCAGCAGCTTGGCCAACTTGGCTGAAGCTTTCTTT.